This note documents a single T cell receptor (beta chain) sequence. This entry is derived from a study of T cell changes during pregnancy in multiple sclerosis. Profiling relied on immunoSEQ multiplex PCR, and the TCRdb table lists in-frame clones only, not all of them. This sample has around 40,000 clones; about 92% occur once, and the top ten carry approximately 0.8%. The germline CDR1 and CDR2 sequences are LGHNA and YSLEER. Losses at the gene ends were 1 base for V and 4 bases for J; bases not matched to a gene: 7. CDR3 length: 15 amino acids. The source of this sequence is a female donor with multiple sclerosis, enrolled in a pregnancy study. This sequence joins TRBV4-3 and TRBJ2-7; 7 bases line up with TRBD2. The material sequenced was CD4+ T cells from peripheral blood mononuclear cells, taken in the third trimester of pregnancy. CDR3 in amino acids: CASSQVGGRGYEQYF. The CDR3 DNA follows: TGCGCCAGCAGCCAAGTAGGCGGGAGAGGTTACGAGCAGTACTTC.